The clone carrying this T cell receptor (beta chain) was seen only a few times. Its antigen is not identified. TCRdb re-called the 5' RACE reads with MiXCR, one entry per CDR3 protein. The top ten clones hold about 0.98% of a sample with about 660,000 distinct CDR3 sequences, about 9.4% of them seen once. This specimen belongs to a study of identical twins. Study-wide points: Alpha sequences out of frame and shared by twins had excess low generation probability.

V gave up 4 bases and J gave up 5 bases, with 9 bases separating them. The V gene's germline CDR1 is LNHNV and CDR2 YYDKDF (reference sequence). The CDR3 is 13 residues long. This sample was shared with a second study, whose subject was yellow fever vaccine responses in identical twins.

The sample taken for sequencing was PBMCs. This receptor was identified in a woman under 30 in good health. The chain employs TRBV15 and TRBJ1-5; D is undetermined. The CDR3 DNA sequence: TGTGCCACCAGCATCCGGACCTATCAGCCCCAGCATTTT. Its protein product is CATSIRTYQPQHF.